The 30 T cell receptor beta chains in this list originate from one sample, sequenced in a study of cytomegalovirus exposure and HLA in healthy donors. The study ran its PCR with 60 Vbeta and 13 Jbeta primers. Assay used: immunoSEQ multiplex PCR; TCRdb lists only in-frame clones, some missing. The table records about 170,000 clones, more than 65% of them present only once. Sequenced: PBMCs. These TCRs come from a male donor in good health and CMV-seronegative.

The V call is TRBV10-1, the J call TRBJ2-7; D gene unclear. CDR1 is WNHNN and CDR2 is SYGVQD in the germline V gene (reference sequence). The CDR3 has 13 residues. V was shortened by 2 bases and J by 4 bases, with 9 bases between the two germline ends. The CDR3 DNA is TGCGCCAGCAGTGAGGACTCGAGATACGAGCAGTACTTC. Translation gives CASSEDSRYEQYF.

The genes are TRBV10-2 and TRBJ2-7, with 8 bases fitting TRBD2. The CDR3 length is 12 residues. V lost 10 bases to trimming and J lost 6 bases; unmatched junction nucleotides: 8. Germline V gene sequence: CDR1 WSHSY, CDR2 SAAADI. Written as DNA, the CDR3 is TGCGCCACCGGACTAGCTGAGGGCGAGCAGTACTTC. This codes for CATGLAEGEQYF.

The chain joins TRBV5-1 to TRBJ2-6; 7 positions agree with TRBD1. The CDR3 spans 16 residues. Germline trimming cut 4 bases from V and 0 bases from J; bases unmatched to any gene: 4. Germline lookup yields CDR1 SGHRS and CDR2 YFSETQ. In nucleotides, the CDR3 is TGCGCCAGCAGCGGGACAGCAAGCTCTGGGGCCAACGTCCTGACTTTC. This sequence encodes CASSGTASSGANVLTF.

The chain recombines TRBV19 with TRBJ2-7; TRBD2 matches at 10 bases. CDR1 is LNHDA, CDR2 SQIVND, per germline (reference sequence). The CDR3 consists of 15 residues. The junction had 2 bases not matched to a gene; V was cut back by 3 bases and J by 0 bases. The CDR3 spells CASSMGTSASYEQYF. The CDR3 nucleotides read TGTGCCAGTAGTATGGGGACTAGCGCCTCCTACGAGCAGTACTTC.

V and J are TRBV2 and TRBJ2-7; 7 nucleotides line up with TRBD1. There are 12 residues in the CDR3. Germline V gene sequence: CDR1 SNHLY, CDR2 FYNNEI. With 6 bases clipped from V and 2 bases from J, the junction kept 1 base outside the gene matches. CDR3 in DNA: TGTGCCAGCAGAGGACAGGCCTACGAGCAGTACTTC. Its protein product is CASRGQAYEQYF.

The CDR3 nucleotides read TGCGCCAGCAGCCACGGGGGGGAAGATCAGCCCCAGCATTTT. Amino acids: CASSHGGEDQPQHF. The chain has TRBV4-1 and TRBJ1-5, with a possible D match to TRBD1 (5 bases). V was pared by 3 bases and J by 5 bases, with 11 bases between. This CDR3 is 14 amino acids long. Per the germline V gene, CDR1 is MGHRA and CDR2 is YSYEKL.

J is TRBJ1-2 and V is TRBV7-2; 10 bases map to TRBD1. Germline V gene lookup returns CDR1 SGHTA and CDR2 FQGNSA. This CDR3 spans 16 amino acids. The J segment lost 3 bases and the V segment lost 4 bases, leaving 8 bases of the junction unmatched. The CDR3 loop is CASSSIPGTGDYGYTF. In DNA form, the CDR3 reads TGTGCCAGCAGCTCAATTCCCGGGACAGGGGACTATGGCTACACCTTC.

This chain links TRBV20-1 with TRBJ2-7; D is unclear. CDR3 length: 10 amino acids. The germline V gene encodes CDR1 DFQATT and CDR2 SNEGSKA (reference sequence). Trimming left V 5 bases short and J 6 bases short, with 8 bases between. The CDR3 sequence: CSAYRSEQYF. CDR3 bases: TGCAGTGCTTACAGAAGCGAGCAGTACTTC.

This chain links TRBV7-7 with TRBJ1-1; TRBD1 matches at 9 bases. The germline V gene encodes CDR1 SSHAT and CDR2 FNYEAQ (reference sequence). The CDR3 is made up of 14 amino acids. With V trimmed by 5 bases and J by 4 bases, 5 bases remained unmatched. For the CDR3, the DNA is TGTGCCAGCAGCCGGACAGGGGTGGGCACTGAAGCTTTCTTT. It is translated as CASSRTGVGTEAFF.

The chain carries TRBV18 and TRBJ1-5, with 8 nucleotides matching TRBD1. Germline V gene data show CDR1 as KGHSH and CDR2 as LQKENI. V trimming: 2 bases; J trimming: 4 bases; junction bases outside the gene matches: 4. The CDR3 is 15 amino acids. The CDR3 protein is CASSPGQGKNQPQHF. DNA of the CDR3: TGTGCCAGCTCACCAGGACAGGGCAAAAATCAGCCCCAGCATTTT.

This chain uses TRBV28 with TRBJ1-2; possibly TRBD1 for D (6 bases). This CDR3 spans 14 amino acids. Germline lookup yields CDR1 MDHEN and CDR2 SYDVKM. Trimming shortened V by 7 bases and J by 8 bases, and 20 bases separated the two germline ends. CDR3 nucleotides: TGTGCCAGCACCCCCCCACAGGGTGTAAGGGGCTACACCTTC. Amino acid sequence: CASTPPQGVRGYTF.

Turning to this clone: Other DNA variants within this sample encode the same CDR3. This chain connects TRBV15 to TRBJ2-7; 10 positions agree with TRBD1. This CDR3 has 14 amino acids. CDR1 is LNHNV and CDR2 is YYDKDF in the germline V gene (reference sequence). Trimming at V came to 3 bases and at J to 1 base, leaving 0 bases not matched to a gene. CDR3: CATSRDRGSYEQYF. The CDR3 DNA sequence: TGTGCCACCAGCAGGGACAGGGGGTCCTACGAGCAGTACTTC.

This clone was counted between two and nine times. One junction end disagrees with the germline gene, perhaps due to a read error. The chain uses TRBV7-9 and TRBJ1-2; TRBD1 matches at 8 bases. This CDR3 comprises 13 residues. Per germline, CDR1 SEHNR and CDR2 FQNEAQ (reference sequence). CDR3 region: CSSTPTGGKGYTF. The CDR3 coding sequence is TGTTCCAGCACTCCAACAGGGGGAAAGGGCTACACCTTC.

The V gene is TRBV30, the J gene TRBJ2-7; D gene uncertain. Germline lookup yields CDR1 GTSNPN and CDR2 SVGIG (reference sequence). The CDR3 is 12 amino acids. The V and J ends lost 3 bases and 4 bases respectively, with 10 bases between them. The CDR3 DNA reads TGTGCCTGGAGAGGCCAGGCATACGAGCAGTACTTC. The encoded protein is CAWRGQAYEQYF.

This chain uses TRBV28 with TRBJ2-3; no definite D call. CDR1 is MDHEN and CDR2 is SYDVKM in the germline V gene. The CDR3 length is 13 residues. The V gene lost 2 bases and the J gene lost 1 base, with 4 bases spanning the gap. The CDR3 DNA reads as TGTGCCAGCAGTTTACGAGGCACAGATACGCAGTATTTT. This encodes CASSLRGTDTQYF.

This clone showed up just once. The germline gene is not matched at one end of the junction; a read error may be the cause. The chain has TRBV7-9 and TRBJ1-6; TRBD1 aligns across 8 bases. CDR3 length: 17 residues. Germline assignment: CDR1 SEHNR and CDR2 FQNEAQ (reference sequence). CDR3 sequence: CSSSSSIRDRYNSPLHF. For the CDR3, the DNA is TGTTCCAGCAGCTCTAGCATTCGGGACAGGTATAATTCACCCCTCCACTTT.

The chain is built from TRBV10-3 and TRBJ1-1; D is undetermined. The CDR3 loop spans 15 amino acids. Germline assignment: CDR1 ENHRY and CDR2 SYGVKD. The V and J ends lost 3 bases and 5 bases respectively, with 16 bases between them. The DNA for the CDR3 is TGTGCCATCAGTGAAGTAGGACCCGGAGGTACTGAAGCTTTCTTT. Translation gives CAISEVGPGGTEAFF.

V gene TRBV7-6 combines with J gene TRBJ2-3, with 9 positions matching TRBD1. Per germline, CDR1 SGHVS and CDR2 FNYEAQ. The V and J ends lost 2 bases and 5 bases, in that order; junction bases with no gene match: 2. This CDR3 has 14 amino acids. Written as DNA, the CDR3 is TGTGCCAGCAGCTTAACAGGGGGCTTAGATACGCAGTATTTT. Its translation is CASSLTGGLDTQYF.

A remark on this clone: Other nucleotide sequences from this sample produce the same CDR3. V and J are TRBV6-5 and TRBJ1-1; 7 bases line up with TRBD1. Germline CDR1 MNHEY, CDR2 SVGAGI. The CDR3 loop spans 16 amino acids. V was pared by 0 bases and J by 2 bases, with 6 bases of the junction left unmatched. The CDR3 sequence is CASSYSSAGGNTEAFF. The CDR3 bases are TGTGCCAGCAGTTACTCGTCGGCAGGGGGAAACACTGAAGCTTTCTTT.

J is TRBJ2-6 and V is TRBV5-4, with a possible D match to TRBD1 (6 bases). CDR1 is SGHNT and CDR2 is YYREEE in the germline V gene (reference sequence). Trimming left V 0 bases short and J 0 bases short, with 10 bases between. This CDR3 is built from 17 residues. The CDR3 protein is CASSLAGALSGANVLTF. In nucleotides, the CDR3 is TGTGCCAGCAGCTTGGCAGGGGCTCTCTCTGGGGCCAACGTCCTGACTTTC. The variable domain in full, with the rest retrieved from reference TRBV5-4 and TRBJ2-6, is ETGVTQSPTHLIKTRGQQVTLRCSSQSGHNTVSWYQQALGQGPQFIFQYYREEENGRGNFPPRFSGLQFPNYSSELNVNALELDDSALYLCASSLAGALSGANVLTFGAGSRLTVL.

V usage is TRBV10-3 and J usage is TRBJ2-7; 9 bases are shared with TRBD1. The germline CDR1 and CDR2 sequences are ENHRY and SYGVKD. V lost 4 bases and J lost 3; bases outside the gene matches: 1. This CDR3 is 13 amino acids long. The CDR3 loop is CAISVGQGYEQYF. CDR3 sequence (DNA): TGTGCCATCAGTGTGGGACAGGGCTACGAGCAGTACTTC.

The rearrangement links TRBV6-6 to TRBJ2-7; a possible D gene is TRBD2 (6 bases). Trimming removed 7 bases from V and 6 bases from J, with 22 bases in between. CDR3 length: 15 amino acids. Germline V lookup: CDR1 MNHNY, CDR2 SVGAGI (reference sequence). The CDR3 region is CASTNRGSGDSEQYF. The CDR3, as DNA: TGTGCCAGCACCAACCGGGGGAGCGGCGACTCCGAGCAGTACTTC.

V usage is TRBV30 and J usage is TRBJ1-2, with a tentative D call TRBD1 (6 bases). V lost 3 bases to trimming and J lost 2 bases, with 13 bases between them. CDR3 size: 14 residues. Germline CDR1 is GTSNPN and CDR2 is SVGIG (reference sequence). The CDR3: CAWSRDTGNYGYTF. The CDR3 bases are TGTGCCTGGAGCAGGGACACAGGGAACTATGGCTACACCTTC.

This chain connects TRBV28 to TRBJ1-2, with D unresolved. Germline lookup yields CDR1 MDHEN and CDR2 SYDVKM. The V end lost 2 bases, the J end lost 8 bases, and 9 bases lay between the germline ends. The CDR3 is 12 residues long. The CDR3 DNA follows: TGTGCCAGCAGTTTACGCGGGAGCGGCTACACCTTC. Protein product: CASSLRGSGYTF.

A few counts support this clone. The gene calls are TRBV19 and TRBJ1-3; D unresolved. Trimming took off 9 bases at V and 2 bases at J, with 8 bases between the two ends. CDR1 and CDR2 from the germline V gene are LNHDA and SQIVND (reference sequence). The CDR3 length is 12 residues. The CDR3 spells CASSRAGNTIYF. The CDR3 coding sequence is TGTGCCAGCTCGAGGGCTGGAAACACCATATATTTT.

The chain joins TRBV7-3 to TRBJ2-3; 12 nucleotides agree with TRBD2. Germline CDR1 SGHTA, CDR2 FQGTGA. Trimming removed 5 bases from V and 6 bases from J; junction bases left unmatched: 12. This CDR3 region has 17 residues. The CDR3 loop reads CASSGPLAGGRGDTQYF. The CDR3 nucleotides read TGTGCCAGCAGCGGCCCCCTAGCGGGAGGGCGAGGTGATACGCAGTATTTT.

This chain links TRBV5-4 with TRBJ2-3; TRBD2 matches at 10 bases. The V gene's germline CDR1 is SGHNT and CDR2 YYREEE (reference sequence). CDR3 length: 16 amino acids. Unmatched junction bases numbered 8, after V lost 5 bases and J lost 2 bases. DNA of the CDR3: TGTGCCAGCAGTTCACTAGCGGGGACCAACACAGATACGCAGTATTTT. Protein: CASSSLAGTNTDTQYF.

This sequence joins TRBV5-6 and TRBJ2-3, with 7 bases matching TRBD1. Germline V gene data show CDR1 as SGHDT and CDR2 as YYEEEE. CDR3 length equals 13 residues. J lost 5 bases, V lost 4 bases, and 4 bases had no gene match. The CDR3 bases are TGTGCCAGCAGCAGTGACAGGGTAGATACGCAGTATTTT. This gives the protein CASSSDRVDTQYF. Supplemented by reference TRBV5-6 and TRBJ2-3, the full variable domain reads DAGVTQSPTHLIKTRGQQVTLRCSPKSGHDTVSWYQQALGQGPQFIFQYYEEEERQRGNFPDRFSGHQFPNYSSELNVNALLLGDSALYLCASSSDRVDTQYFGPGTRLTVL.

A few counts support this clone. This chain links TRBV9 with TRBJ2-3; D might be TRBD2 (5 bases). V lost 4 bases and J 4 bases, leaving 16 bases between the germline ends. Germline lookup yields CDR1 SGDLS and CDR2 YYNGEE. The length of the CDR3 is 15 residues. CDR3 loop: CASSYAGVASDTQYF. The CDR3 DNA reads as TGTGCCAGCAGCTACGCGGGTGTGGCCTCAGATACGCAGTATTTT.

V gene TRBV11-1 combines with J gene TRBJ2-5; the match to TRBD1 covers 7 bases. The CDR3 loop spans 11 amino acids. Germline CDR1 reads SGHAT; CDR2 reads FQDESV (reference sequence). Trimming cost V 6 bases and J 11 bases; bases outside gene matches: 6. CDR3 sequence (DNA): TGTGCCAGCAGTAGACAGGGAGAGCAGTACTTC. It is translated as CASSRQGEQYF.